This TCR beta chain comes out of a study of T-cell reconstitution after alpha-beta-depleted transplantation in children. In this sample, this clonotype turned up many times. Construction of the TCRbeta library involved unique molecular identifiers. TCRdb re-called the PCR reads through MiXCR, storing one row per CDR3 protein. The repertoire holds more than 550,000 distinct CDR3 sequences, with approximately 10% as singletons. Deletions cut 1 base from V and 3 bases from J, with 13 bases between. CDR3 size: 15 residues. The TCR was taken from a human donor who donated a stem cell graft to a child with acute myeloid leukemia. V and J are TRBV12-3 or TRBV12-4 and TRBJ2-7; TRBD2 might be the D (6 bases). Here the sequenced sample was PBMCs from the stem cell graft donor, taken from the stem cell graft. Here the CDR3 reads CASSLVPGGDYEQYF. As DNA, the CDR3 is TGTGCCAGCAGTTTAGTTCCTGGAGGGGACTACGAGCAGTACTTC.